These T cell receptor beta chains were read from a single sample in a study of CD8 T cells in Susac syndrome. TCRdb reprocessed the immunoSEQ multiplex PCR reads via MiXCR and lists one record per CDR3 protein. The sample lists some 260,000 distinct CDR3 sequences; about 88% were seen once. The specimen sequenced was CD8+ T cells from PBMCs. Every receptor here comes from a human donor with multiple sclerosis. The CDR3 runs from the conserved cysteine through the conserved F or W. The D gene is left open where the match is weak. Size tells how often a clone was seen (once, few, many) or the class of an expanded clone, and some rows leave it out.

v_call	clone_size	d_call	cdr3_length	j_call	cdr3_aa	cdr3_nt
TRBV9	-	-	13	TRBJ1-2	CASSGGAGYGYTF	TGTGCCAGCAGCGGAGGGGCTGGCTATGGCTACACCTTC
TRBV5-6	-	-	14	TRBJ2-7	CASSSRWVGYEQYF	TGTGCCAGCAGCTCAAGGTGGGTAGGCTACGAGCAGTACTTC
TRBV4-1	once	-	17	TRBJ2-4	CASSQPTLGMAKNIQYF	TGCGCCAGCAGCCAACCGACTCTAGGAATGGCCAAAAACATTCAGTACTTC
TRBV20-1	-	TRBD1	11	TRBJ1-2	CSAWTGSGYTF	TGCAGTGCTTGGACAGGGTCGGGCTACACCTTC
TRBV7-9	-	-	19	TRBJ2-7	CASSLAPRPTGTGAYEQYF	TGTGCCAGCAGCTTAGCCCCTAGACCGACAGGTACGGGGGCCTACGAGCAGTACTTC
TRBV27	-	-	12	TRBJ2-2	CASSFGMGELFF	TGTGCCAGCAGTTTCGGTATGGGGGAGCTGTTTTTT
TRBV19	-	-	15	TRBJ2-1	CASSMFGEIYNEQFF	TGTGCCAGTAGTATGTTTGGAGAAATTTACAATGAGCAGTTCTTC
TRBV12-3/TRBV12-4	-	-	14	TRBJ2-2	CASSQGGGTGELFF	TGTGCCAGCAGCCAAGGGGGGGGCACCGGGGAGCTGTTTTTT
TRBV7-9	-	-	14	TRBJ1-2	CASSQTTAVYGYTF	TGTGCCAGCAGCCAAACGACAGCAGTCTATGGCTACACCTTC
TRBV20-1	-	TRBD1	14	TRBJ1-1	CSARGRQGNTEAFF	TGCAGTGCTAGAGGAAGACAGGGGAACACTGAAGCTTTCTTT
TRBV7-9	-	-	14	TRBJ1-6	CASSGDGDNSPLHF	TGTGCCAGCAGCGGGGACGGGGATAATTCACCCCTCCACTTT
TRBV15	-	-	17	TRBJ1-5	CATSRDGSGLGNQPQHF	TGTGCCACCAGCAGAGACGGGTCGGGCTTGGGCAATCAGCCCCAGCATTTT
TRBV27	-	-	14	TRBJ2-7	CASSLSRSQDEQYF	TGTGCCAGCAGTTTATCGAGAAGTCAGGACGAGCAGTACTTC
TRBV7-9	-	-	13	TRBJ1-5	CASSFAENQPQHF	TGTGCCAGCAGCTTCGCGGAGAATCAGCCCCAGCATTTT
TRBV7-2	-	-	13	TRBJ1-1	CASSSSKNTEAFF	TGTGCCAGCAGCTCCTCCAAGAACACTGAAGCTTTCTTT
TRBV12-3/TRBV12-4	-	TRBD2	14	TRBJ2-1	CASSPRLAGGEQFF	TGTGCCAGCAGTCCCCGACTAGCGGGAGGGGAGCAGTTCTTC
TRBV27	-	-	14	TRBJ1-5	CASSPGGAAQPQHF	TGTGCCAGCAGCCCGGGGGGGGCCGCTCAGCCCCAGCATTTT